The entry that follows covers one T cell receptor beta chain sequence. The sample comes from a study of blood T cell repertoires in COVID-19. As for the study in general: COVID-19 samples collected from the United States, Italy and Spain covered acute and convalescent phases. Sample material is recorded as cDNA or gDNA derived from T cells, B-cell-depleted T cells, or PBMCs.

Per germline, CDR1 SGHRS and CDR2 YFSETQ. Trimming left V 0 bases short and J 0 bases short, with 7 bases between. This CDR3 is 15 amino acids long. Per the original methods: By means of reference gene primer amplification, nucleated cell counts were estimated. Measured with immunoSEQ multiplex PCR; TCRdb has only the in-frame clones, and not every one. V and J calls and clone size follow that table, whereas D and trimming were derived from the DNA. The sample has around 360,000 clones, around 87% seen once; the top ten hold around 1.9%. The receptor was derived from a middle-aged man in a cohort exposed to, infected with or recovered from COVID-19 (not recorded which). Material: PBMCs or T cells enriched from blood (not recorded which). V is TRBV5-1 and J is TRBJ1-5; D not certain. CDR3 region: CASSLDSASNQPQHF. The CDR3 DNA sequence: TGCGCCAGCAGCTTGGACAGTGCTAGCAATCAGCCCCAGCATTTT.